Presented here are 22 T cell receptor beta chains from one specimen sequenced in a study of shared clonotypes between healthy human individuals. Assay: immunoSEQ multiplex PCR; the TCRdb copy retains only in-frame clones and omits some. In the table there are over 1.5 million clones, nearly 99% of which are singletons. The sequenced sample consisted of naive CD4+ T cells sorted from blood. The subset: CD45RA+ positively selected. The receptor source for this set is a man aged 30 to 39 in good health.

The chain carries TRBV7-9 and TRBJ2-5; 10 positions agree with TRBD2. CDR1 SEHNR and CDR2 FQNEAQ come from the germline V gene (reference sequence). The CDR3 length is 16 residues. V lost 1 base to trimming and J lost 4 bases; unmatched junction nucleotides: 6. The CDR3 bases are TGTGCCAGCAGCTTAGGGCCGGGACTAGCGTTAGAGACCCAGTACTTC. It encodes CASSLGPGLALETQYF.

CDR3 sequence (DNA): TGTGCCAGCTCACCACTCGCCCTAGCGGGAGTTGGGTACAATGAGCAGTTCTTC. Its protein is CASSPLALAGVGYNEQFF. This chain joins TRBV18 and TRBJ2-1; 10 positions match TRBD2. The V gene's germline CDR1 is KGHSH and CDR2 LQKENI. The junction had 10 bases not matched to a gene; V was cut back by 1 base and J by 4 bases. This CDR3 comprises 18 residues.

The rearrangement links TRBV29-1 to TRBJ1-1; D call uncertain. There are 11 residues in the CDR3. V lost 4 bases and J lost 10, with 13 bases in between. From germline, CDR1 is SQVTM and CDR2 ANQGSEA. The DNA of the CDR3 is TGCAGCGTTGTTGGCGGAGCTGGAGCTTTCTTT. Translated, it gives CSVVGGAGAFF.

This chain links TRBV11-2 with TRBJ2-3, with D perhaps TRBD1 or TRBD2 (5 bases each). V dropped 5 bases and J dropped 6 bases, with 27 bases sitting between them. CDR3 size: 18 residues. CDR1 is SGHAT, CDR2 FQNNGV, per germline. Written as DNA, the CDR3 is TGTGCCAGCAGCCATCGCCCGGGACGCCAATATGGTGGGGATACGCAGTATTTT. Translating it yields CASSHRPGRQYGGDTQYF.

This chain uses TRBV7-9 with TRBJ1-1; no definite D call. CDR3 length equals 13 residues. Germline values: CDR1 SEHNR, CDR2 FQNEAQ (reference sequence). The V end was cut by 5 bases, the J end by 4 bases, with 11 bases between. The CDR3, as DNA: TGTGCCAGCAGCAAAACCCGAAGCACTGAAGCTTTCTTT. Translating gives CASSKTRSTEAFF.

Only a few counts were recorded for this clone. The chain is built from TRBV28 and TRBJ1-2; no clear D gene. V lost 7 bases, J lost 2 bases, and 8 bases lay in between. Germline V gives CDR1 MDHEN, CDR2 SYDVKM. This CDR3 comprises 12 residues. In DNA form, the CDR3 reads TGTGCCAGCACGGGGTTCAACTATGGCTACACCTTC. Its translation: CASTGFNYGYTF.

The J gene is TRBJ1-4, the V gene TRBV6-1, with D possibly being TRBD1 (5 bases). Trimming shortened V by 7 bases and J by 1 base, and 7 bases separated the two germline ends. The CDR3 is 13 amino acids. Germline V gene sequence: CDR1 MNHNS, CDR2 SASEGT. The CDR3 DNA follows: TGTGCCAGCAAGGACAAAACTAATGAAAAACTGTTTTTT. Translating it yields CASKDKTNEKLFF.

The chain joins TRBV5-1 to TRBJ2-2, with 9 nucleotides matching TRBD1. Germline values: CDR1 SGHRS, CDR2 YFSETQ. The CDR3 is 14 residues long. With V trimmed by 5 bases and J by 7 bases, 6 bases remained unmatched. In DNA, the CDR3 is TGCGCCAGCAGATTCGGGACAGGGTTCGGGGAGCTGTTTTTT. Its translation: CASRFGTGFGELFF.

This clone was seen once. This chain uses TRBV21-1 with TRBJ2-7; TRBD2 reflects the table's D call only, with no check against the DNA. TRBV21-1 is a pseudogene locus. CDR3 length: 18 amino acids. This chain's CDR3 is CASSKAKTSGRGPGRQYF. The CDR3 DNA reads TGTGCCAGCAGCAAAGCCAAGACTAGCGGGAGGGGTCCCGGACGGCAGTACTTC.

The chain links TRBV10-3 to TRBJ2-1; 7 bases line up with TRBD1. Unmatched junction bases numbered 6, after V lost 2 bases and J lost 2 bases. The CDR3 runs to 16 residues. The germline V gene has CDR1 ENHRY and CDR2 SYGVKD. This CDR3 is CAISERSDRTYNEQFF. CDR3 in DNA: TGTGCCATCAGTGAGAGGTCGGACAGGACCTACAATGAGCAGTTCTTC.

With regard to this clone: The same CDR3 also results from other DNA sequences found in this sample. The chain joins TRBV28 to TRBJ1-2; maybe TRBD1 (5 bases). The V gene lost 8 bases and the J gene lost 6 bases, with 7 bases spanning the gap. This CDR3 is 10 amino acids long. Per the germline V gene, CDR1 is MDHEN and CDR2 is SYDVKM. CDR3: CASRGNGYTF. The DNA for the CDR3 is TGTGCCAGCCGGGGGAATGGCTACACCTTC.

V and J are TRBV2 and TRBJ2-7, with 8 bases matching TRBD2. V lost 6 bases to trimming and J lost 7 bases; unmatched junction nucleotides: 5. CDR3 length: 12 amino acids. Germline CDR1 SNHLY, CDR2 FYNNEI. CDR3 DNA: TGTGCCAGCAGAGGACTAGCCAGAGAGCAGTACTTC. It encodes CASRGLAREQYF. Filled out from reference TRBV2 and TRBJ2-7, the complete variable domain reads EPEVTQTPSHQVTQMGQEVILRCVPISNHLYFYWYRQILGQKVEFLVSFYNNEISEKSEIFDDQFSVERPDGSNFTLKIRSTKLEDSAMYFCASRGLAREQYFGPGTRLTVT.

Comment on this clone: Other nucleotide sequences from this sample produce the same CDR3. The chain is built from TRBV18 and TRBJ2-3; possibly TRBD2 for D (5 bases). Trimming pared 3 bases from V and 6 bases from J, leaving 7 bases between. CDR3 size: 12 residues. Germline lookup yields CDR1 KGHSH and CDR2 LQKENI. The CDR3 coding sequence is TGTGCCAGCTCACCGGGCGGGGATACGCAGTATTTT. Translation: CASSPGGDTQYF.

This chain joins TRBV28 and TRBJ1-2; D uncertain. The V end lost 4 bases, the J end lost 4 bases, and 10 bases lay between the germline ends. In germline, CDR1 is MDHEN, CDR2 SYDVKM. The CDR3 length is 13 residues. In DNA form, the CDR3 reads TGTGCCAGCAGTTCCCAAGACCTCTATGGCTACACCTTC. Its translation is CASSSQDLYGYTF.

V gene TRBV30 combines with J gene TRBJ2-7; unclear D gene. V lost 3 bases and J lost 1, with 4 bases in between. The CDR3 runs 11 residues. Germline V gene data show CDR1 as GTSNPN and CDR2 as SVGIG (reference sequence). CDR3 protein: CAWRKSYEQYF. The CDR3, as DNA: TGTGCCTGGAGAAAATCCTACGAGCAGTACTTC.

This clone was observed once. The rearrangement links TRBV14 to TRBJ2-6, with 9 bases fitting TRBD1. V lost 0 bases to trimming and J lost 0 bases; unmatched junction nucleotides: 9. This CDR3 is 20 amino acids long. Germline V gene lookup returns CDR1 SGHDN and CDR2 FVKESK. This chain's CDR3 is CASSQDLGTGPNSGANVLTF. CDR3 bases: TGTGCCAGCAGCCAAGATCTGGGGACAGGGCCCAACTCTGGGGCCAACGTCCTGACTTTC.

V and J are TRBV30 and TRBJ2-7; the match to TRBD2 covers 11 bases. There are 14 residues in the CDR3. The ends lost 5 bases at V and 2 bases at J; junction bases unmatched: 5. Germline V gene sequence: CDR1 GTSNPN, CDR2 SVGIG (reference sequence). The CDR3 bases are TGTGCCTGGGGAAGACTAGCGGGAACCTACGAGCAGTACTTC. Translation gives CAWGRLAGTYEQYF.

The chain has TRBV9 and TRBJ1-5; tentatively, D is TRBD1 (5 bases). The CDR3 sequence is 15 residues long. The germline gives CDR1 SGDLS, CDR2 YYNGEE. V was cut by 3 bases and J by 3 bases, with 13 bases left in between. This chain's CDR3 is CASSAEDSPNQPQHF. CDR3 nucleotides: TGTGCCAGCAGCGCCGAAGACAGTCCCAATCAGCCCCAGCATTTT.

This chain joins TRBV6-6 and TRBJ2-7; a possible D gene is TRBD2 (5 bases). V lost 5 bases and J lost 13, with 21 bases in between. Germline V gene lookup returns CDR1 MNHNY and CDR2 SVGAGI (reference sequence). The CDR3 runs to 13 residues. CDR3 sequence (DNA): TGTGCCAGCAGTCAAACATCTCCGGGATCCACTTACTTC. This gives the protein CASSQTSPGSTYF.

This clone was counted between two and nine times. The V call is TRBV9, the J call TRBJ2-1, with TRBD2 matching 10 bases. The V gene end was trimmed by 3 bases and the J gene end by 8 bases; junction bases not matched to a gene: 5. The germline V gene has CDR1 SGDLS and CDR2 YYNGEE. This CDR3 contains 14 residues. This CDR3 is CASSAGTSVYEQFF. CDR3 DNA: TGTGCCAGCAGCGCCGGGACTAGCGTCTATGAGCAGTTCTTC.

The V and J genes are TRBV6-1 and TRBJ2-7; 7 positions match TRBD2. Germline assignment: CDR1 MNHNS and CDR2 SASEGT. The length of the CDR3 is 14 residues. Trimming at V came to 9 bases and at J to 4 bases, leaving 12 bases not matched to a gene. The chain's CDR3 is CASGASGGVYEQYF. CDR3 nucleotide sequence: TGTGCCAGTGGGGCTAGCGGAGGGGTTTACGAGCAGTACTTC.

V and J are TRBV10-3 and TRBJ1-2; 9 bases are a match to TRBD1. The CDR3 has 18 amino acids. V dropped 3 bases and J dropped 4; count of bases not matched to a gene: 15. Germline lookup yields CDR1 ENHRY and CDR2 SYGVKD. The CDR3 loop is CAISDFNPTGTGSYGYTF. In DNA, the CDR3 is TGTGCCATCAGTGACTTCAACCCGACCGGGACAGGGTCCTATGGCTACACCTTC.